The clone carrying this T cell receptor beta chain was detected only once. The antigen is unknown. Tumor samples were taken before definitive surgery or chemotherapy. The data were obtained in a study of high-grade serous ovarian cancer treatment subgroups. Overall study context: Mean per sample: approximately 13,000 reads, thousands of unique TCR beta rearrangements.

The V and J ends lost 3 bases and 1 base respectively, with 12 bases between them. The CDR3 is made up of 15 amino acids. Germline CDR1 reads MDHEN; CDR2 reads SYDVKM. This table comes from immunoSEQ multiplex PCR, and its TCRdb copy is limited to in-frame clones, with some not included. The data hold thousands of clones, with 72% observed a single time. Findings and caveats of the study: Different patients shared almost no repertoire; same-patient tumors shared about 0.1 to 0.79. TCR clonal relatedness correlated positively with neoantigen level. Spatial context was lost because tumors were sequenced in bulk.

V usage is TRBV28 and J usage is TRBJ1-1; D gene uncertain. This clonotype originated in a human donor with high-grade serous ovarian cancer. The sequencing sample was made of tumor tissue. The CDR3, as DNA: TGTGCCAGCAGTTTTGGTGGGTTCGGGAACACTGAAGCTTTCTTT. Amino acids: CASSFGGFGNTEAFF.